This T cell receptor (beta chain) came from a study of cytomegalovirus exposure and HLA in healthy donors. The PCR contained 60 Vbeta and 13 Jbeta primers. Libraries were prepared by immunoSEQ multiplex PCR; TCRdb keeps only in-frame clonotypes and omits some of them. The profile shows 85,000 to 100,000 clones, roughly 75% of them singletons. Study-wide findings and caveats: A later examination showed that TCR association rates differed by HLA locus, with DRB1 most and HLA-C fewest. According to reports, the classifier identified cytomegalovirus status with high specificity and sensitivity. The study labeled 150 or so TCR beta chains cytomegalovirus-associated. Later genetic work tied a missense DCLRE1C variant to beta-chain V and J trimming.

This clone was seen only a few times. Its antigen is unknown. The CDR3 spans 14 residues. V was trimmed by 1 base and J by 1 base, leaving 7 bases between them. The V gene's germline CDR1 is LNHDA and CDR2 SQIVND (reference sequence). The sequenced material came from PBMCs. The chain combines TRBV19 with TRBJ1-1, with TRBD1 as a possible D gene (6 bases). The TCR originated in a young man in good health and CMV-seronegative. This CDR3 is CASSIGGGNTEAFF. The CDR3 DNA follows: TGTGCCAGTAGTATAGGAGGGGGGAACACTGAAGCTTTCTTT. The full variable domain, completed using reference TRBV19 and TRBJ1-1, is DGGITQSPKYLFRKEGQNVTLSCEQNLNHDAMYWYRQDPGQGLRLIYYSQIVNDFQKGDIAEGYSVSREKKESFPLTVTSAQKNPTAFYLCASSIGGGNTEAFFGQGTRLTVV.